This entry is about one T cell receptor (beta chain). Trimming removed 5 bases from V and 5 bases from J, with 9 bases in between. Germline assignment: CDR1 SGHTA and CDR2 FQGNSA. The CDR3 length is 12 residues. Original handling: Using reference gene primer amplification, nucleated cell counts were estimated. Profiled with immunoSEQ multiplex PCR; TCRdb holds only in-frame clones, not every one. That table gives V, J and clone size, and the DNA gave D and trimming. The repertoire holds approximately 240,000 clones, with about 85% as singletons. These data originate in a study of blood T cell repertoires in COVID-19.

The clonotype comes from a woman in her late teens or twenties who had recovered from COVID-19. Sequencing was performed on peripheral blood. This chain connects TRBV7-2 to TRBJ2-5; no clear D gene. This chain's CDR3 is CASSQARETQYF. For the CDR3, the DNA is TGTGCCAGCAGCCAGGCCCGGGAGACCCAGTACTTC.